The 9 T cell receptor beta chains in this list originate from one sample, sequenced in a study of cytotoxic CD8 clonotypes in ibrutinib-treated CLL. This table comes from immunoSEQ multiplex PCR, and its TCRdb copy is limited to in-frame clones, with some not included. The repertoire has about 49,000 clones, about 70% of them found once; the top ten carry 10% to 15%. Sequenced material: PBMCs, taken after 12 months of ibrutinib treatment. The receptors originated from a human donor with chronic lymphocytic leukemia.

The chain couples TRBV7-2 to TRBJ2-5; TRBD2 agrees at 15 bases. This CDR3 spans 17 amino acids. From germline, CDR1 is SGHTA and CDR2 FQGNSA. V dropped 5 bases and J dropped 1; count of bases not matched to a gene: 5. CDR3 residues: CASSPGTSGGFQETQYF. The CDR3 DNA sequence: TGTGCCAGCAGCCCTGGGACTAGCGGGGGGTTCCAAGAGACCCAGTACTTC.

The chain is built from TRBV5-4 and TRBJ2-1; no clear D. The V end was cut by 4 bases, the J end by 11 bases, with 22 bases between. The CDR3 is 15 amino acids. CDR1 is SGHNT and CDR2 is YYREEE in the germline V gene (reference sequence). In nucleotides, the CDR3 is TGTGCCAGCAGCCGAGCCCGGGTATTAGGGCGTCAGCAGTTCTTC. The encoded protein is CASSRARVLGRQQFF. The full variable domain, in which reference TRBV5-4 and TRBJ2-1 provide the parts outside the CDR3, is ETGVTQSPTHLIKTRGQQVTLRCSSQSGHNTVSWYQQALGQGPQFIFQYYREEENGRGNFPPRFSGLQFPNYSSELNVNALELDDSALYLCASSRARVLGRQQFFGPGTRLTVL.

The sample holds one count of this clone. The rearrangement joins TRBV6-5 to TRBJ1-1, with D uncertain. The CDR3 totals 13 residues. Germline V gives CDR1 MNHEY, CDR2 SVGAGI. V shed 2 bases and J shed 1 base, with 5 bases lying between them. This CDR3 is CASSYAGNTEAFF. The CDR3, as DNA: TGTGCCAGCAGTTACGCGGGGAACACTGAAGCTTTCTTT.

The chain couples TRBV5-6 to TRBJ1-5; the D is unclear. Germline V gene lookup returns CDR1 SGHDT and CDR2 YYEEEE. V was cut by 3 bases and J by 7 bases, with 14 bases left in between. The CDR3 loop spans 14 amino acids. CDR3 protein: CASSSGRKGQPQHF. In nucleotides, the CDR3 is TGTGCCAGCAGCTCCGGACGCAAGGGCCAGCCCCAGCATTTT.

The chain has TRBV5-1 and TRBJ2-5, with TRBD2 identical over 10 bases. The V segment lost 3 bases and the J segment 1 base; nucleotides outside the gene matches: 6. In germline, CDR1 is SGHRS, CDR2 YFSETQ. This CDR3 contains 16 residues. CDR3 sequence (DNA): TGCGCCAGCAGCTCCGGGACTAGCGCTGGCCAAGAGACCCAGTACTTC. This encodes CASSSGTSAGQETQYF.

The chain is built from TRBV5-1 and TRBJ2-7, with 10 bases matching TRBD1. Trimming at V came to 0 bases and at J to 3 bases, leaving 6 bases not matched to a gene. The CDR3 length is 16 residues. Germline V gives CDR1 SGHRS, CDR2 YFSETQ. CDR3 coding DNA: TGCGCCAGCAGCTTGGGTCTGGGACAGGGGAACTACGAGCAGTACTTC. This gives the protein CASSLGLGQGNYEQYF.

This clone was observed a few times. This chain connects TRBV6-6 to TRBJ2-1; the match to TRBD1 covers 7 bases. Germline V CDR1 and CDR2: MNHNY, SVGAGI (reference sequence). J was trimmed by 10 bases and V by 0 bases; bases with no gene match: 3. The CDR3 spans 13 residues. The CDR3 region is CASSYSDREEQFF. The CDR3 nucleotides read TGTGCCAGCAGTTACTCAGACAGGGAGGAGCAGTTCTTC.

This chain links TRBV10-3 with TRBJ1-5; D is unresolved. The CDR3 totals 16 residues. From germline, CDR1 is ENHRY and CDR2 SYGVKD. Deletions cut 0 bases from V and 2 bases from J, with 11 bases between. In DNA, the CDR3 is TGTGCCATCAGTGAGTCGAGGGATTTGGGCAATCAGCCCCAGCATTTT. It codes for CAISESRDLGNQPQHF.

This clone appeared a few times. The CDR3 reads CASSLTSRNLYGYTF. CDR3 bases: TGTGCCAGCAGCTTGACCTCAAGGAATCTCTATGGCTACACCTTC. The chain uses TRBV5-5 and TRBJ1-2; D is unresolved. Looked up from germline, CDR1 is SGHKS and CDR2 is YYEKEE (reference sequence). This CDR3 has 15 amino acids. V was shortened by 1 base and J by 4 bases, with 14 bases between the two germline ends.